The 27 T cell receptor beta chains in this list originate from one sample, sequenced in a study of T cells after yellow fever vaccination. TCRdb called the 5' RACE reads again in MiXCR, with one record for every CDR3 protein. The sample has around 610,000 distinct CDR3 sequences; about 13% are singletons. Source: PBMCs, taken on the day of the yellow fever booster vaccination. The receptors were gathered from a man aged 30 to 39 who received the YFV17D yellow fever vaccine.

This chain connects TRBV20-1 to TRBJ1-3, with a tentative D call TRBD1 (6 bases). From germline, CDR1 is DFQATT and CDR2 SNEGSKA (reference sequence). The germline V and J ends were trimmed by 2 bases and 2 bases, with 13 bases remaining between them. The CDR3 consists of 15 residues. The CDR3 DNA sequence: TGCAGTGCTAGACCCGGGGGGGGCCCTGGAAACACCATATATTTT. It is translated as CSARPGGGPGNTIYF.

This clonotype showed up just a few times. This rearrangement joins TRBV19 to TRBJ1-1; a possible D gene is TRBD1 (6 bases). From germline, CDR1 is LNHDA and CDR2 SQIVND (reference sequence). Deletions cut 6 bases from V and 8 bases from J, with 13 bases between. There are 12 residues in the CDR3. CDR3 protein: CASRHREGEAFF. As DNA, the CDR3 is TGTGCCAGTAGACACAGGGAGGGGGAAGCTTTCTTT.

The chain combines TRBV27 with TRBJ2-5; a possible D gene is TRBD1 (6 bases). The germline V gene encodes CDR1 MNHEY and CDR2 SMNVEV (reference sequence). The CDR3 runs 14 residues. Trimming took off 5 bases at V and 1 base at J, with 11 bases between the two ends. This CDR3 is CASSKGQIQETQYF. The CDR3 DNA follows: TGTGCCAGCAGTAAAGGACAGATCCAAGAGACCCAGTACTTC.

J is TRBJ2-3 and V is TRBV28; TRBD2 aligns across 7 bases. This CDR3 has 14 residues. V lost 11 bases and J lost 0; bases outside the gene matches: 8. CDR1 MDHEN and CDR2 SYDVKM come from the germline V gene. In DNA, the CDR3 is TGTGCCTTACCAAGCGGGGCTAGCACAGATACGCAGTATTTT. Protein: CALPSGASTDTQYF. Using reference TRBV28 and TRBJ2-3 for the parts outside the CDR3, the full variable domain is DVKVTQSSRYLVKRTGEKVFLECVQDMDHENMFWYRQDPGLGLRLIYFSYDVKMKEKGDIPEGYSVSREKKERFSLILESASTNQTSMYLCALPSGASTDTQYFGPGTRLTVL.

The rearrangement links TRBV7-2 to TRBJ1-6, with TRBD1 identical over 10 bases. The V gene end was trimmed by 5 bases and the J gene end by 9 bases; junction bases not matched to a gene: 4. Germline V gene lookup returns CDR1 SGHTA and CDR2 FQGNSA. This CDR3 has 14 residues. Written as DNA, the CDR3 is TGTGCCAGCAGCAAGGGACAGGGGAGTTCACCCCTCCACTTT. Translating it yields CASSKGQGSSPLHF.

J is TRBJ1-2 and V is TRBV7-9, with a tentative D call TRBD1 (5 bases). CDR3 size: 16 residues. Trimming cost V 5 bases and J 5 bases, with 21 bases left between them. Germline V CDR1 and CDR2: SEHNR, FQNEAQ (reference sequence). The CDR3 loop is CASSLSPRARAYGYTF. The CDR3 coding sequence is TGTGCCAGCAGCCTAAGCCCCCGGGCCAGGGCTTATGGCTACACCTTC.

This CDR3 reads CASSYDRGAPYEQYF. CDR3 sequence (DNA): TGTGCCAGCAGTTATGACAGGGGGGCCCCCTACGAGCAGTACTTC. The J gene is TRBJ2-7, the V gene TRBV12-3 or TRBV12-4; 9 nucleotides align to TRBD1. This CDR3 is built from 15 residues. Trimming removed 4 bases from V and 2 bases from J; junction bases left unmatched: 6.

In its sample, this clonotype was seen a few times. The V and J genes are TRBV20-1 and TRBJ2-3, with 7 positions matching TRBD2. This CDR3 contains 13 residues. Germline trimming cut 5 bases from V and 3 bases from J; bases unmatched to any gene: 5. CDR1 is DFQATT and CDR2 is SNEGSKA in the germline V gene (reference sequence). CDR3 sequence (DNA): TGCAGTGCTGCTAAAGCGGGAACAGATACGCAGTATTTT. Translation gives CSAAKAGTDTQYF.

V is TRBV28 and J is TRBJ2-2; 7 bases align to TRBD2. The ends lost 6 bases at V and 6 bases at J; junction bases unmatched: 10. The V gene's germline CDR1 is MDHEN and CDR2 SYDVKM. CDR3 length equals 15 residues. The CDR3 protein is CASSPGGNRAGELFF. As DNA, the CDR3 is TGTGCCAGCAGCCCGGGGGGAAACCGGGCCGGGGAGCTGTTTTTT.

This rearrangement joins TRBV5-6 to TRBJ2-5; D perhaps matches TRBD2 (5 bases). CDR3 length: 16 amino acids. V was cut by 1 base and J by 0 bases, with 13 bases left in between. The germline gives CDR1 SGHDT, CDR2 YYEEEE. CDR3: CASSLFSGVYQETQYF. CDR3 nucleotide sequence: TGTGCCAGCAGCTTGTTTTCCGGGGTCTACCAAGAGACCCAGTACTTC.

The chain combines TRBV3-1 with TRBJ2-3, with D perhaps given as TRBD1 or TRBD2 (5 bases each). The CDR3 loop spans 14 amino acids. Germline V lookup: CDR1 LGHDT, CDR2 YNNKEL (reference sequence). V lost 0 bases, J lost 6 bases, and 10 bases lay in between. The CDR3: CASSQEGTLDTQYF. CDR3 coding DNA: TGTGCCAGCAGCCAAGAAGGGACGCTGGATACGCAGTATTTT.

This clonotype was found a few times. The CDR3 DNA follows: TGTGCCAGCAGCTCCGACGACAGGGACTACAATGAGCAGTTCTTC. It encodes CASSSDDRDYNEQFF. The rearrangement links TRBV7-2 to TRBJ2-1, with 7 bases that match TRBD1. Germline trimming cut 4 bases from V and 3 bases from J; bases unmatched to any gene: 6. CDR1 SGHTA and CDR2 FQGNSA come from the germline V gene. The length of the CDR3 is 15 residues.

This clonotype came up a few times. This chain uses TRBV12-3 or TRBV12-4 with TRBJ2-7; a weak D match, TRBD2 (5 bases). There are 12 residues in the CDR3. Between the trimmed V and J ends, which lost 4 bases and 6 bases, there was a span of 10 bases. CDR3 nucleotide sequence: TGTGCCAGCAGTTCATATGCGGGCGAGCAGTACTTC. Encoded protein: CASSSYAGEQYF.

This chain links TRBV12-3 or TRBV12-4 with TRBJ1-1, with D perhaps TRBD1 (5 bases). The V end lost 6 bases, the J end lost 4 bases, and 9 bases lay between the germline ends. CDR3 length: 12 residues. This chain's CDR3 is CASRDSRTEAFF. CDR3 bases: TGTGCCAGCAGAGACAGTCGCACTGAAGCTTTCTTT.

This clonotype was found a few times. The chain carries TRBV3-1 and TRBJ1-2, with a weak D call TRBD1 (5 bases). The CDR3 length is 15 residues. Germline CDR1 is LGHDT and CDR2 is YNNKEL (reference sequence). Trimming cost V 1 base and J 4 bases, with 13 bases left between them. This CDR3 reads CASSQVSQATYGYTF. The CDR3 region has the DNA TGTGCCAGCAGCCAAGTTTCACAGGCGACCTATGGCTACACCTTC.

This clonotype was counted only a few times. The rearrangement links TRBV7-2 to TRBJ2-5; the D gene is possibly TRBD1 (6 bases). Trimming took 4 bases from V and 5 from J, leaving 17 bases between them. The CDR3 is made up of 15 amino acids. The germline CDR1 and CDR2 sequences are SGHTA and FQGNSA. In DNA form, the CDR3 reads TGTGCCAGCAGCTCTGCCACAGGGCCTCGGGAGACCCAGTACTTC. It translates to CASSSATGPRETQYF.

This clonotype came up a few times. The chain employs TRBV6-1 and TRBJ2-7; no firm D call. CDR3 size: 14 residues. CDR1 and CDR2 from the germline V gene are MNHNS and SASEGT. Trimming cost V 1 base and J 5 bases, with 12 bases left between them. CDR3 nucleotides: TGTGCCAGCAGTGAAGGTGGCGTAGTCAACGAGCAGTACTTC. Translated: CASSEGGVVNEQYF.

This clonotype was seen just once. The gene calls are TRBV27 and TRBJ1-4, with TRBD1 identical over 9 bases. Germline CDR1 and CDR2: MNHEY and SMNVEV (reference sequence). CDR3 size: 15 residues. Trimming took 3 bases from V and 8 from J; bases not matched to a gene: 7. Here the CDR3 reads CASSFSRTGVEKLFF. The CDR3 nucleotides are TGTGCCAGCAGTTTCTCTCGGACAGGGGTAGAAAAACTGTTTTTT.

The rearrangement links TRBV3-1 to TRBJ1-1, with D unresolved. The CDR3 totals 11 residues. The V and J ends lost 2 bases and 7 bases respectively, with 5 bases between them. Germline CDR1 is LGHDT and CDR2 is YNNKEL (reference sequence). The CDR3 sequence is CASSQTHEAFF. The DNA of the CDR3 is TGTGCCAGCAGCCAAACGCATGAAGCTTTCTTT. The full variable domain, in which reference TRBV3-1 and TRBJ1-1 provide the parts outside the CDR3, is DTAVSQTPKYLVTQMGNDKSIKCEQNLGHDTMYWYKQDSKKFLKIMFSYNNKELIINETVPNRFSPKSPDKAHLNLHINSLELGDSAVYFCASSQTHEAFFGQGTRLTVV.

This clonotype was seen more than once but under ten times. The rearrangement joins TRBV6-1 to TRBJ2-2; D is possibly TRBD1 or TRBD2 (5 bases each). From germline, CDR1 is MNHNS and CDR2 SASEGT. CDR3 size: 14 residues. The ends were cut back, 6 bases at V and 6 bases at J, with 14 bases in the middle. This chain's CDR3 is CASSTGTFPGELFF. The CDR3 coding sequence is TGTGCCAGCAGCACCGGGACCTTCCCCGGGGAGCTGTTTTTT.

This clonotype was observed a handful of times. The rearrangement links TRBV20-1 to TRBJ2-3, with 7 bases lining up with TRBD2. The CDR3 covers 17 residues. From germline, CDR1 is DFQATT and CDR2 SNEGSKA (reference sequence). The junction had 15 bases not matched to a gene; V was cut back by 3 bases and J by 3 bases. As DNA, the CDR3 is TGCAGTGCTAGGGACGCGACCGGGGGAGGGATTACAGATACGCAGTATTTT. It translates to CSARDATGGGITDTQYF.

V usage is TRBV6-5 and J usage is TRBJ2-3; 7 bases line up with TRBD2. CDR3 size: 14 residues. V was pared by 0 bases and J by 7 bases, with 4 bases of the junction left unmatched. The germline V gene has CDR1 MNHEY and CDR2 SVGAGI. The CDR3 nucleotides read TGTGCCAGCAGTTACTCGAGGGAGGGTTATACGCAGTATTTT. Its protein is CASSYSREGYTQYF.

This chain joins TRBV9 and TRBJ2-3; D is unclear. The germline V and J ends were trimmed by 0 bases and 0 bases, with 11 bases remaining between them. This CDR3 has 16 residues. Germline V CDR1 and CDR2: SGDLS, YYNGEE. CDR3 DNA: TGTGCCAGCAGCGTAGAGAGTGGAATTAGCACAGATACGCAGTATTTT. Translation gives CASSVESGISTDTQYF.

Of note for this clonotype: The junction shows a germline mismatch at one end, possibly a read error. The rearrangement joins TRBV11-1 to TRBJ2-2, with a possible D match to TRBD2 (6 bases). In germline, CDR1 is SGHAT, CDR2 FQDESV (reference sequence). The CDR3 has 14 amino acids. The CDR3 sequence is CASSPIMRGGKLFF. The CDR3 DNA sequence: TGTGCCAGCAGCCCAATCATGCGGGGCGGGAAGCTGTTTTTT.

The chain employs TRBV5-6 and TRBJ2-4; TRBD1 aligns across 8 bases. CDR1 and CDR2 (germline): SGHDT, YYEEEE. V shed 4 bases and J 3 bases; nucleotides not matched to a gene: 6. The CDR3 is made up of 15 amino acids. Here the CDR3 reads CASSGQGAGKNIQYF. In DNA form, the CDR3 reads TGTGCCAGCAGCGGTCAGGGGGCCGGCAAAAACATTCAGTACTTC.

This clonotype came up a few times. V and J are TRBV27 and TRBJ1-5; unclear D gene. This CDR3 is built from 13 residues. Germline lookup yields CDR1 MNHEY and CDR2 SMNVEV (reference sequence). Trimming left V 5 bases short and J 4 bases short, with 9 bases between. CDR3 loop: CASSPQPNQPQHF. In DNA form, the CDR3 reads TGTGCCAGCAGTCCCCAACCAAATCAGCCCCAGCATTTT.

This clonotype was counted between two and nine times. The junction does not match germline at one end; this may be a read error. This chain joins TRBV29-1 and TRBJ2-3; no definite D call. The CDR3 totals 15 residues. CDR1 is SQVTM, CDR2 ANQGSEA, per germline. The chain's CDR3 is CSIEAFRGQPDTQYF. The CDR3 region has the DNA TGCAGCATTGAAGCCTTTCGTGGGCAGCCAGATACGCAGTATTTT.